This T cell receptor beta chain was identified in a study of cytomegalovirus exposure and HLA in healthy donors. Looking at the study overall: From 150 million to 200 million T cells, an earlier analysis saw 117 million unique TCR beta sequences. Around 76% of several hundred genotyped donors fell in the Caucasian-associated ancestry cluster.

About this clone itself: Its antigen is currently unknown.

The PCR had 60 Vbeta and 13 Jbeta primers. The protocol was immunoSEQ multiplex PCR, while the TCRdb copy is restricted to in-frame clones and leaves out a portion. The data hold more than 95,000 clones, with about 9.5% observed a single time. V trimming: 4 bases; J trimming: 2 bases; junction bases outside the gene matches: 11. The CDR3 runs to 16 residues. Looked up from germline, CDR1 is SEHNR and CDR2 is FQNEAQ (reference sequence). Overall study findings and caveats: Follow-up analysis found HLA locus-dependent TCR association rates, highest for DRB1 and lowest for HLA-C.

The gene calls are TRBV7-9 and TRBJ2-7, with 7 positions matching TRBD1. Source material: PBMCs. The clonotype was recovered from a man between 40 and 49 years old in good health and CMV-seropositive. The CDR3 loop reads CASSSEWDSATYEQYF. The CDR3 nucleotides are TGTGCCAGCAGCTCCGAGTGGGACAGTGCCACCTACGAGCAGTACTTC.